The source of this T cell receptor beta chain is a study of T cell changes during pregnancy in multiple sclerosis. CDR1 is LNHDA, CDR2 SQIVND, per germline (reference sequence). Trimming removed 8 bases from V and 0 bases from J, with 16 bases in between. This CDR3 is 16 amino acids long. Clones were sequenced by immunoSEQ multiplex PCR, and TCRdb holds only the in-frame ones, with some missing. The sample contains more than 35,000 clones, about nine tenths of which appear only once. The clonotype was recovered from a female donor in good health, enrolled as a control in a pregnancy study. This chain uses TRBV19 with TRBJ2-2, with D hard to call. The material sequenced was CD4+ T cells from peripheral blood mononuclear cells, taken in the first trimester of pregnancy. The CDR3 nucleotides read TGTGCCAGTTCCCCAACCCGACGGGCGAACACCGGGGAGCTGTTTTTT. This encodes CASSPTRRANTGELFF.